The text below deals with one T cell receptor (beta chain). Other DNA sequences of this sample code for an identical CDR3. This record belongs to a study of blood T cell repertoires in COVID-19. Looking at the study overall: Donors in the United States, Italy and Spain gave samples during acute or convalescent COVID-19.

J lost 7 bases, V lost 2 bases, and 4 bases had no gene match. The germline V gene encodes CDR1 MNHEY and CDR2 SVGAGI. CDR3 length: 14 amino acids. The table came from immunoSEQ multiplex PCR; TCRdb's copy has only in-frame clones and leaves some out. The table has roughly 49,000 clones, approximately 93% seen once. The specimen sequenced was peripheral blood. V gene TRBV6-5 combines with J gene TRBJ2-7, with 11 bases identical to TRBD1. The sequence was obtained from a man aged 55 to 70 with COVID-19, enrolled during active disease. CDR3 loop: CASSYTGQGAEQYF. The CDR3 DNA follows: TGTGCCAGCAGTTACACAGGACAGGGGGCTGAGCAGTACTTC.